The rows below give T cell receptor beta chains drawn from one sample of a study of T cell repertoires in cytomegalovirus infection. MiXCR, run by TCRdb on the reads, gives a single entry per CDR3 protein. The top ten clones hold roughly 18% of a sample with roughly 230,000 distinct CDR3 sequences, about 20% of them seen once. Material for sequencing was CD8+ T cells from PBMCs. The receptors shown here come from a human donor in good health (CMV status not recorded). Some clones in this sample may be carry-over from other donors' samples. Each CDR3 is given without its conserved first and last residue. Clone size is stated in some rows and not others, as once, few, many or a class when expanded.

cdr3_length clone_size j_call v_call cdr3_aa
10 - TRBJ2-2 TRBV12-3/TRBV12-4 ASGVGTGELF
13 - TRBJ1-2 TRBV24-1 ATSDVGGGAYGYT
8 few TRBJ2-3 TRBV9 ASSGDTQY
12 many TRBJ2-1 TRBV7-9 ASSPWDSYNEQF
10 few TRBJ1-2 TRBV20-1 SGQQGAGGYT
13 many TRBJ1-5 TRBV7-2 ASSLETGSLQPQH
12 once TRBJ2-7 TRBV27 ASSPGTGRLEQY
12 few TRBJ1-6 TRBV28 ASSLAWAGVNLH
13 many TRBJ2-3 TRBV5-6 ASSSLAGNTDTQY
12 - TRBJ2-5 TRBV25-1 ASSSRTSQETQY
11 many TRBJ2-1 TRBV7-3 ASSPAGDNEQF
12 - TRBJ2-3 TRBV7-6 ASSHGSTTDTQY
12 many TRBJ1-5 TRBV6-5 ASSYGTGIQPQH
14 many TRBJ1-5 TRBV12-3/TRBV12-4 ASSAGGEYSNQPQH
11 many TRBJ1-3 TRBV20-1 SANEGIGNTIY
18 - TRBJ2-2 TRBV28 ASSLPTGSGPFTNTGELF
14 few TRBJ2-3 TRBV7-2 ASSLLSGTITDTQY
12 many TRBJ2-7 TRBV5-5 ASSLGGGTYEQY
10 - TRBJ2-7 TRBV19 ASSRNGYEQY
13 - TRBJ2-7 TRBV12-3/TRBV12-4 ASSLGWSENYEQY
12 many TRBJ2-7 TRBV7-6 ASSAGTGAYEQY
12 few TRBJ1-1 TRBV29-1 SVESGAGETEAF
11 - TRBJ1-1 TRBV19 ASSIGQYTEAF